The source of this T cell receptor (beta chain) is a study of blood T cells in healthy people across ages. This clonotype was detected only a few times. Germline V lookup: CDR1 LGHNA, CDR2 YSLEER. Trimming took 1 base from V and 5 from J; bases not matched to a gene: 1. This CDR3 is 14 amino acids long. A minimum of 6 million PBMCs was isolated per sample. Through a sample-barcoded 5' primer and a J-beta primer mix, a second PCR was run for 7 to 11 cycles. The template-switch adaptor was a 5' adaptor with 12 random nucleotides. It tagged each cDNA molecule. Every sample gave at least 2.5 million paired-end reads containing CDR3. TCRdb analysed the 5' RACE reads with MiXCR anew, one entry per CDR3 protein. The repertoire holds around 1,800,000 distinct CDR3 sequences, about two fifths seen once, with under 30% in the top ten.

The clonotype comes from a human donor in good health. Specimen: blood. The genes are TRBV4-3 and TRBJ1-5; 8 bases line up with TRBD1. Here the CDR3 DNA reads TGCGCCAGCAGCCAAGGGACAGGGTATCAGCCCCAGCATTTT. Its protein product is CASSQGTGYQPQHF.